This is a list of T cell receptor beta chains from one sample in a study of vaccination effects on CD4 cells after COVID-19. Produced via immunoSEQ multiplex PCR; TCRdb's table is partial and in-frame only. Counted here are roughly 45,000 clones, approximately 81% occurring once; the ten biggest clones make up 25% to 30%. No antigen has been identified for these receptors. The source material was CD4+ T cells from PBMCs cultured with a peptide pool, sampled before COVID-19 vaccination. Receptors were obtained from a human donor who had a prior SARS-CoV-2 infection. Both conserved end residues are part of each CDR3. D genes are given only for firm matches. Expanded clones are given a class, and other clones once, few, many or no size at all.

size	V	J	D	CDR3	DNA
-	TRBV9	TRBJ1-1	-	CASSRQALNTEAFF	TGTGCCAGCAGCAGACAGGCGCTGAACACTGAAGCTTTCTTT
-	TRBV30	TRBJ2-1	-	CAFETGTDFQEQFF	TGTGCCTTCGAAACCGGGACGGACTTTCAGGAGCAGTTCTTC
-	TRBV6-2/TRBV6-3	TRBJ2-4	TRBD1	CASSDRGVVVKNIQYF	TGTGCCAGCAGCGACAGGGGGGTCGTAGTCAAAAACATTCAGTACTTC
-	TRBV5-1	TRBJ2-7	-	CASGEPSAGGVVYEQYF	TGCGCCAGCGGGGAGCCTTCCGCGGGTGGCGTCGTGTACGAGCAGTACTTC
-	TRBV6-5	TRBJ1-6	-	CASSYRIRVGGSPLHF	TGTGCCAGCAGTTACCGAATCAGGGTAGGGGGTTCACCCCTCCACTTT
-	TRBV4-1	TRBJ1-1	-	CASSPAFRGGEAFF	TGCGCCAGCAGCCCAGCCTTTCGGGGGGGTGAAGCTTTCTTT
-	TRBV7-2	TRBJ2-5	TRBD2	CASSLGLTGGYF	TGTGCCAGCAGCTTGGGGCTGACGGGGGGTTACTTC
-	TRBV24-1	TRBJ2-3	-	CATGFTDTQYF	TGTGCCACCGGTTTCACAGATACGCAGTATTTT
-	TRBV19	TRBJ2-4	-	CASSPTPYVKNIQYF	TGTGCCAGTAGTCCTACTCCCTATGTCAAAAACATTCAGTACTTC
-	TRBV7-3	TRBJ2-3	-	CASSQERLSSTDTQYF	TGTGCCAGCAGCCAGGAGAGACTTTCTAGCACAGATACGCAGTATTTT
-	TRBV18	TRBJ2-7	TRBD2	CASSPLVVAASGDLYEQYF	TGTGCCAGCTCACCACTGGTGGTCGCGGCTAGCGGGGATCTTTACGAGCAGTACTTC
-	TRBV30	TRBJ2-3	-	CAWMIKDTDTQYF	TGTGCCTGGATGATCAAGGACACAGATACGCAGTATTTT
-	TRBV4-2	TRBJ1-4	-	CASSQDGGVSEKLFF	TGTGCCAGCAGCCAAGATGGAGGGGTCTCTGAAAAACTGTTTTTT
-	TRBV18	TRBJ1-5	-	CASSPGVEPQHF	TGTGCCAGCTCCCCCGGGGTGGAGCCCCAGCATTTT
-	TRBV10-3	TRBJ1-1	-	CAISRTENTEAFF	TGTGCCATCAGCAGGACAGAGAACACTGAAGCTTTCTTT
-	TRBV10-3	TRBJ2-3	TRBD2	CAISPTSGGTGDTQYF	TGTGCCATCAGCCCTACTAGCGGGGGGACTGGAGATACGCAGTATTTT
-	TRBV19	TRBJ2-7	-	CASSMTRSYEQYF	TGTGCCAGTAGCATGACTAGATCCTACGAGCAGTACTTC
-	TRBV6-2/TRBV6-3	TRBJ2-7	-	CASSSVSYEQYF	TGTGCCAGCAGTTCCGTAAGCTACGAGCAGTACTTC
-	TRBV2	TRBJ2-5	TRBD2	CASSVGTSEETQYF	TGTGCCAGCAGTGTCGGGACTAGCGAAGAGACCCAGTACTTC
-	TRBV11-3	TRBJ2-7	-	CASSSRGYEQYF	TGTGCCAGCAGCTCCAGGGGTTACGAGCAGTACTTC
-	TRBV5-1	TRBJ2-3	TRBD2	CASSSFSGRREADTQYF	TGCGCCAGCAGTTCTTTTAGCGGGAGACGCGAAGCAGATACGCAGTATTTT
few	TRBV25-1	TRBJ2-3	TRBD2	CAAGGGLGTQYF	TGTGCCGCCGGGGGGGGACTCGGCACGCAGTATTTT
-	TRBV5-1	TRBJ2-2	-	CASSTGPIHGTGELFF	TGCGCCAGCAGCACCGGACCGATCCACGGCACCGGGGAGCTGTTTTTT
-	TRBV5-1	TRBJ2-3	-	CASSPGTFTDTQYF	TGCGCCAGCAGCCCGGGGACTTTCACAGATACGCAGTATTTT
-	TRBV30	TRBJ2-3	TRBD2	CAWRLAGRDTQYF	TGTGCCTGGCGACTAGCGGGGAGAGATACGCAGTATTTT
-	TRBV4-2	TRBJ2-2	-	CASSQAAMNTGELFF	TGTGCCAGCAGCCAAGCAGCCATGAACACCGGGGAGCTGTTTTTT
-	TRBV5-1	TRBJ1-1	TRBD1	CASSSGQFNTEAFF	TGCGCCAGCAGCTCGGGACAGTTTAACACTGAAGCTTTCTTT
-	TRBV30	TRBJ2-2	-	CAWNPWGTGELFF	TGTGCCTGGAACCCATGGGGGACCGGGGAGCTGTTTTTT
-	TRBV3-1/TRBV3-2	TRBJ2-7	-	CASSHHQGSYEQYF	TGTGCCAGCAGCCATCACCAGGGTTCGTACGAGCAGTACTTC
-	TRBV6-5	TRBJ1-2	TRBD1	CASSSTGTYGYTF	TGTGCCAGCAGCTCGACAGGGACATATGGCTACACCTTC
-	TRBV29-1	TRBJ2-3	-	CSVEEGGTDTQYF	TGCAGCGTTGAGGAGGGGGGTACAGATACGCAGTATTTT
-	TRBV5-1	TRBJ1-2	-	CASSLGGENYGYTF	TGCGCCAGCAGCTTGGGAGGCGAGAACTATGGCTACACCTTC
few	TRBV19	TRBJ1-4	TRBD1	CASSPRQGRNEKLFF	TGTGCCAGTAGTCCCAGACAGGGGCGTAATGAAAAACTGTTTTTT
-	TRBV18	TRBJ1-1	TRBD1	CASSPSRDRVQGAFF	TGTGCCAGCTCACCAAGTCGGGACAGGGTTCAGGGAGCTTTCTTT
-	TRBV5-4	TRBJ1-3	TRBD1	CASSLSPDRGGNTIYF	TGTGCCAGCAGCTTGAGCCCGGACAGGGGAGGAAACACCATATATTTT
-	TRBV2	TRBJ2-2	-	CASHNRVQRTGELFF	TGTGCCAGCCACAACAGGGTACAACGAACCGGGGAGCTGTTTTTT
few	TRBV7-7	TRBJ2-5	TRBD2	CASSRTSGEETQYF	TGTGCTAGCAGTAGGACTAGCGGGGAGGAGACCCAGTACTTC
-	TRBV2	TRBJ2-7	TRBD1	CASSTSRQGWEQYF	TGTGCCAGCAGTACTTCCCGACAGGGTTGGGAGCAGTACTTC
-	TRBV2	TRBJ1-1	-	CASSPGPSGTEAFF	TGTGCCAGCAGTCCCGGCCCCTCTGGCACTGAAGCTTTCTTT
-	TRBV23-1	TRBJ2-7	-	CASSQTGPREQYF	TGCGCCAGCAGTCAAACTGGACCGCGCGAGCAGTACTTC
-	TRBV6-5	TRBJ2-2	-	CASTRTETGELFF	TGTGCCAGCACTAGGACAGAGACCGGGGAGCTGTTTTTT
-	TRBV30	TRBJ2-7	-	CAWSRAYEQYF	TGTGCCTGGAGTCGGGCCTACGAGCAGTACTTC
few	TRBV4-2	TRBJ2-1	-	CASSQRVGSAGNEQFF	TGTGCCAGCAGCCAACGGGTCGGGAGTGCTGGTAATGAGCAGTTCTTC
-	TRBV9	TRBJ1-5	-	CASSLQGGDQPQHF	TGTGCCAGCAGCCTACAGGGAGGGGATCAGCCCCAGCATTTT
-	TRBV18	TRBJ1-3	-	CASSPFTSGNTIYF	TGTGCCAGCTCACCGTTCACCTCTGGAAACACCATATATTTT
-	TRBV5-1	TRBJ2-5	-	CASSLVAGPEETQYF	TGCGCCAGCAGCTTGGTAGCTGGGCCAGAAGAGACCCAGTACTTC
-	TRBV7-8	TRBJ1-1	-	CASSLLRGAGTEAFF	TGTGCCAGCAGCTTACTCCGGGGGGCTGGCACTGAAGCTTTCTTT
-	TRBV10-3	TRBJ2-1	-	CAIRDPRYDNEQFF	TGTGCCATCAGGGACCCGAGGTACGACAATGAGCAGTTCTTC